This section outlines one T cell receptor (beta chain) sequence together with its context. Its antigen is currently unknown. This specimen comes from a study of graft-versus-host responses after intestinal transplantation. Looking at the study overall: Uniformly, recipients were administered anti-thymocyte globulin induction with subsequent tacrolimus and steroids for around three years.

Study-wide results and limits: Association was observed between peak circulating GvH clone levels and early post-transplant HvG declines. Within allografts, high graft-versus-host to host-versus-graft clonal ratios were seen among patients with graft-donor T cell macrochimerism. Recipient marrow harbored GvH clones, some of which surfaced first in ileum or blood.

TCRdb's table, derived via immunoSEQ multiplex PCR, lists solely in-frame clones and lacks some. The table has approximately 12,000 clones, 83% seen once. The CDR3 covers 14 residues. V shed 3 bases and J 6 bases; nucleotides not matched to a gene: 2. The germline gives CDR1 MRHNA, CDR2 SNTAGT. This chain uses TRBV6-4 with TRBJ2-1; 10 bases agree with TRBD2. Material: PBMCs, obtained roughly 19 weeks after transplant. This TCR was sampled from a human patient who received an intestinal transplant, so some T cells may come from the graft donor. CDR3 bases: TGTGCCAGCAGTGAAAGCGGGGGGGCCAATGAGCAGTTCTTC. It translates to CASSESGGANEQFF.